These 24 T cell receptor beta chains share one sample of origin, sequenced in a study of cytomegalovirus exposure and HLA in healthy donors. Primers: 60 Vbeta forward and 13 Jbeta reverse. Repertoires were generated with immunoSEQ multiplex PCR, while TCRdb's copy carries only in-frame clones and drops some. The sample consists of about 120,000 clones, 82% of them appearing once. Sample: PBMCs. The receptors originated from a woman aged 18-30 years in good health and CMV-seronegative.

The V and J genes are TRBV5-8 and TRBJ1-2, with D perhaps matching TRBD1 (5 bases). The CDR3 has 13 amino acids. V was cut by 5 bases and J by 4 bases, with 12 bases left in between. Germline V lookup: CDR1 SGHTS, CDR2 YDEGEE. The CDR3 DNA is TGTGCCAGCAGGTCAGGGTGGAGCTATGGCTACACCTTC. It specifies CASRSGWSYGYTF.

V gene TRBV29-1 combines with J gene TRBJ2-7, with a possible D match to TRBD2 (7 bases). Germline assignment: CDR1 SQVTM and CDR2 ANQGSEA. This CDR3 comprises 14 residues. Deletions cut 5 bases from V and 6 bases from J, with 20 bases between. The CDR3 is CSVLGGGRAGEQYF. The CDR3 DNA follows: TGCAGCGTTTTGGGAGGGGGGCGGGCGGGCGAGCAGTACTTC.

The rearrangement links TRBV4-3 to TRBJ2-4; 12 nucleotides align to TRBD1. Germline CDR1 reads LGHNA; CDR2 reads YSLEER. V was pared by 3 bases and J by 9 bases, with 3 bases of the junction left unmatched. This CDR3 contains 14 residues. The CDR3 DNA is TGCGCCAGCAGCCAGGGGACAGGGGGCGGCATTCAGTACTTC. Its protein product is CASSQGTGGGIQYF.

The chain couples TRBV11-2 to TRBJ2-5; tentatively, D is TRBD2 (5 bases). CDR1 and CDR2 (germline): SGHAT, FQNNGV. V lost 1 base to trimming and J lost 2 bases, with 5 bases between them. This CDR3 has 13 residues. This CDR3 is CASSLGGQETQYF. CDR3 nucleotides: TGTGCCAGCAGCTTAGGAGGGCAAGAGACCCAGTACTTC.

The gene calls are TRBV12-5 and TRBJ1-2; TRBD1 agrees at 8 bases. Germline V lookup: CDR1 LGHNT, CDR2 FRNRAP. V shed 7 bases, J shed 9 bases, and the junction held 13 bases outside the gene matches. This CDR3 is 14 amino acids long. The CDR3 DNA reads as TGTGCTAGTGCCCTCACAGGGGGGGTAGTTAGCTACACCTTC. Amino acid sequence: CASALTGGVVSYTF.

The chain uses TRBV6-5 and TRBJ1-3; 9 bases match TRBD1. The CDR3 contains 15 residues. Trimming at V came to 4 bases and at J to 4 bases, leaving 5 bases not matched to a gene. Germline V gene sequence: CDR1 MNHEY, CDR2 SVGAGI. Written as DNA, the CDR3 is TGTGCCAGCAGTTCCGCCGGGACAGGGGGAAACACCATATATTTT. Translation: CASSSAGTGGNTIYF.

The chain couples TRBV19 to TRBJ1-5; D remains ambiguous. Germline CDR1 LNHDA, CDR2 SQIVND (reference sequence). The CDR3 consists of 15 residues. The germline V and J ends were trimmed by 3 bases and 2 bases, with 11 bases remaining between them. The CDR3: CASSISGRGNQPQHF. CDR3 bases: TGTGCCAGTAGTATCTCGGGGAGGGGCAATCAGCCCCAGCATTTT.

The V gene is TRBV2, the J gene TRBJ2-7, with TRBD1 matching 8 bases. The J segment lost 7 bases and the V segment lost 8 bases, leaving 10 bases of the junction unmatched. The germline CDR1 and CDR2 sequences are SNHLY and FYNNEI. The length of the CDR3 is 13 residues. CDR3 in amino acids: CASGGRDRWEQYF. The CDR3 DNA is TGTGCCAGCGGAGGGCGGGACAGGTGGGAGCAGTACTTC.

The V call is TRBV4-1, the J call TRBJ2-7; the match to TRBD2 covers 12 bases. V lost 3 bases, J lost 5 bases, and 14 bases stayed unmatched. The CDR3 covers 18 residues. Germline CDR1 reads MGHRA; CDR2 reads YSYEKL. The CDR3 sequence: CASSQWASGRAAGNEQYF. Written as DNA, the CDR3 is TGCGCCAGCAGCCAGTGGGCTAGCGGGAGGGCCGCGGGTAACGAGCAGTACTTC.

CDR3 in amino acids: CSARSGDKAFF. DNA of the CDR3: TGCAGTGCTCGGTCAGGGGATAAAGCTTTCTTT. This rearrangement joins TRBV20-1 to TRBJ1-1; weak D call: TRBD1 (6 bases). Trimming removed 5 bases at V and 9 bases at J, with 13 bases between. This CDR3 has 11 amino acids. Germline assignment: CDR1 DFQATT and CDR2 SNEGSKA (reference sequence).

Concerning this clone itself: The junction departs from germline at one end; a sequencing error may be responsible. The chain has TRBV6-1 and TRBJ2-7, with 13 bases identical to TRBD2. CDR3 size: 15 residues. Germline V gene lookup returns CDR1 MNHNS and CDR2 SASEGT. CDR3 DNA: TGTGCCAGCAGTTGGACTAGCGGGAGCTCCTACGAGCAGCACTTC. It translates to CASSWTSGSSYEQHF.

This clone has only one observation. The J gene is TRBJ2-3, the V gene TRBV5-1, with 10 bases identical to TRBD2. This CDR3 has 15 amino acids. Per the germline V gene, CDR1 is SGHRS and CDR2 is YFSETQ. J gave up 6 bases and V 0 bases, and 4 bases lay outside the gene matches. CDR3 sequence reads: CASSLAVSGRDTQYF. CDR3 nucleotide sequence: TGCGCCAGCAGCTTGGCCGTTAGCGGGAGGGATACGCAGTATTTT.

The sample holds one count of this clone. The chain recombines TRBV2 with TRBJ2-7, with D perhaps matching TRBD1 (6 bases). Germline V lookup: CDR1 SNHLY, CDR2 FYNNEI. The V end lost 7 bases, the J end lost 5 bases, and 15 bases lay between the germline ends. The CDR3 runs to 13 residues. The DNA for the CDR3 is TGTGCCAGCACAGGGGCAGCTTCCAACGAGCAGTACTTC. Protein product: CASTGAASNEQYF.

The J gene is TRBJ2-7, the V gene TRBV27; 7 bases agree with TRBD1. Germline values: CDR1 MNHEY, CDR2 SMNVEV (reference sequence). V dropped 4 bases and J dropped 4; count of bases not matched to a gene: 10. The CDR3 runs 15 residues. The CDR3 protein is CASSYKWGQSYEQYF. CDR3 sequence (DNA): TGTGCCAGCAGTTATAAATGGGGACAGAGTTACGAGCAGTACTTC.

The V gene is TRBV18, the J gene TRBJ2-5; 9 nucleotides agree with TRBD2. TRBJ2-7 matches the DNA end more closely, so the J call is doubtful. The germline CDR1 and CDR2 sequences are KGHSH and LQKENI. The CDR3 sequence is 15 residues long. CDR3 loop: CASSLTSGPTYEQYF. The DNA of the CDR3 is TGTGCCAGCTCACTGACTAGCGGCCCTACCTACGAGCAGTACTTC.

V gene TRBV6-6 combines with J gene TRBJ1-1, with 7 bases that match TRBD1. The germline V gene encodes CDR1 MNHNY and CDR2 SVGAGI (reference sequence). This CDR3 has 15 amino acids. Unmatched junction bases numbered 8, after V lost 6 bases and J lost 1 base. This chain's CDR3 is CASSTRNRGNTEAFF. The DNA of the CDR3 is TGTGCCAGCAGCACACGGAACAGGGGGAACACTGAAGCTTTCTTT.

This chain uses TRBV27 with TRBJ1-6, with 8 bases that match TRBD1. Per germline, CDR1 MNHEY and CDR2 SMNVEV (reference sequence). Trimming took 5 bases from V and 11 from J; bases not matched to a gene: 11. The CDR3 spans 15 residues. For the CDR3, the DNA is TGTGCCAGCAGTACCCTGGACAGGGTCACTACACCCCTCCACTTT. Amino acid sequence: CASSTLDRVTTPLHF.

The CDR3 here is CASSELAGAYEQYF. In DNA form, the CDR3 reads TGTGCCAGCTCAGAACTAGCGGGAGCCTACGAGCAGTACTTC. The chain has TRBV18 and TRBJ2-7, with 11 bases identical to TRBD2. The CDR3 consists of 14 residues. From germline, CDR1 is KGHSH and CDR2 LQKENI. V dropped 5 bases and J dropped 2; count of bases not matched to a gene: 2.

The CDR3 sequence is CASSVASSYEQYF. As DNA, the CDR3 is TGTGCCAGCAGCGTAGCTAGTAGCTACGAGCAGTACTTC. The V and J genes are TRBV9 and TRBJ2-7; unclear D gene. The V and J ends lost 0 bases and 3 bases respectively, with 7 bases between them. The CDR3 loop spans 13 amino acids. Per germline, CDR1 SGDLS and CDR2 YYNGEE.

The gene calls are TRBV7-9 and TRBJ1-2; 8 positions match TRBD1. V lost 2 bases and J lost 2; bases outside the gene matches: 7. CDR1 SEHNR and CDR2 FQNEAQ come from the germline V gene (reference sequence). The CDR3 loop spans 16 amino acids. The CDR3 loop is CASSLMGRQGNYGYTF. The CDR3 coding sequence is TGTGCCAGCAGCTTAATGGGCCGACAGGGGAACTATGGCTACACCTTC.

The chain combines TRBV7-8 with TRBJ1-3, with 7 bases lining up with TRBD1. Germline trimming cut 0 bases from V and 3 bases from J; bases unmatched to any gene: 17. CDR3 length equals 20 residues. Germline lookup yields CDR1 SGHVS and CDR2 FQNEAQ. The CDR3 coding sequence is TGTGCCAGCAGCTTAGCAACACAGGGGTCTATCCTGTCGGATGGAAACACCATATATTTT. Residues: CASSLATQGSILSDGNTIYF. Drawing the rest from reference TRBV7-8 and TRBJ1-3, the complete variable domain is GAGVSQSPRYKVAKRGQDVALRCDPISGHVSLFWYQQALGQGPEFLTYFQNEAQLDKSGLPSDRFFAERPEGSVSTLKIQRTQQEDSAVYLCASSLATQGSILSDGNTIYFGEGSWLTVV.

The chain combines TRBV25-1 with TRBJ2-5; TRBD1 is a possible D gene (6 bases). The CDR3 covers 14 residues. Trimming took 7 bases from V and 2 from J, leaving 14 bases between them. Germline assignment: CDR1 MGHDK and CDR2 SYGVNS. The CDR3 DNA reads TGTGCCAGCACCCTAGGGGGTAGACAAGAGACCCAGTACTTC. This gives the protein CASTLGGRQETQYF.

The chain recombines TRBV10-3 with TRBJ1-3, with D perhaps TRBD1 (6 bases). The CDR3 is 14 residues long. The ends were cut back, 6 bases at V and 4 bases at J, with 13 bases in the middle. Germline loops: CDR1 ENHRY, CDR2 SYGVKD. For the CDR3, the DNA is TGTGCCATCAGCACAGGGAATTCGGGAAACACCATATATTTT. Residues: CAISTGNSGNTIYF.

In the case of this clone: This sample includes further DNA sequences coding for the same CDR3. This rearrangement joins TRBV18 to TRBJ1-2; D is perhaps TRBD1 (6 bases). Germline V CDR1 and CDR2: KGHSH, LQKENI. V lost 2 bases and J 4 bases, leaving 14 bases between the germline ends. The CDR3 spans 15 residues. The CDR3 loop reads CASSPYGTDSYGYTF. The DNA of the CDR3 is TGTGCCAGCTCACCATACGGGACGGACAGCTATGGCTACACCTTC.